This T cell receptor (beta chain) was captured by sequencing in a study of vaccination effects on CD4 cells after COVID-19. The repertoire was sequenced with immunoSEQ multiplex PCR; TCRdb's copy has only in-frame clones and lacks some. The profile shows roughly 68,000 clones, 72% of them singletons. With 0 bases removed from V and 3 bases from J, the gap between germline ends came to 11 bases. Germline assignment: CDR1 LGHNA and CDR2 YSLEER. The CDR3 has 15 residues. CD4+ T cells were isolated after less than 13 days of culture. A word on this clone: Its target is unknown.

The source of this sequence is a human donor who had a prior SARS-CoV-2 infection. Sequences were derived from CD4+ T cells from PBMCs cultured without peptide, sampled before COVID-19 vaccination. The chain combines TRBV4-3 with TRBJ1-2; D gene ambiguous. Written as DNA, the CDR3 is TGCGCCAGCAGCCAAGATGTGGGAAGCGACTATGGCTACACCTTC. Residues: CASSQDVGSDYGYTF.